The present T cell receptor beta chain was sequenced within a study of Graves' ophthalmopathy and Graves' hyperthyroidism. This clonotype was seen repeatedly, ten times or more. Germline CDR1 is GTSNPN and CDR2 is SVGIG (reference sequence). Trimming pared 1 base from V and 8 bases from J, leaving 11 bases between. This CDR3 has 12 residues. RNA transcripts served as template for amplifying TCR beta CDR3 sequences. First-round RT-PCR with HTBI primers preceded a second-round multiplex PCR. MiXCR, run by TCRdb on the multiplex PCR reads, gives a single entry per CDR3 protein. The sample includes about 620,000 distinct CDR3 sequences, over 20% seen only once; the top ten take approximately 7%.

The TCR was taken from a woman between 18 and 29 years old with stable Graves' hyperthyroidism. Some clones in this sample may be carry-over from other donors' samples. The specimen was peripheral blood. This chain links TRBV30 with TRBJ1-1; a weak D match, TRBD1 (5 bases). CDR3 sequence reads: CAWSEEGIEAFF. CDR3 DNA: TGTGCCTGGAGTGAAGAGGGGATCGAAGCTTTCTTT.